Shown below are 25 T cell receptor beta chains from a single sample sequenced in a study of OX40 agonist ivuxolimab in advanced cancers. Profiled with immunoSEQ multiplex PCR; TCRdb holds only in-frame clones, not every one. The sample records about 22,000 clones, roughly 80% being singletons. Here the sequenced sample was CD4+ or CD8+ T cells sorted from blood, taken in a trial of the OX40 agonist ivuxolimab. All receptors derive from an adult with an advanced solid tumor such as melanoma, head and neck, liver or kidney cancer.

The CDR3 DNA follows: TGTGCCAGCAGCCTCACCGGGGAGCTGTTTTTT. It encodes CASSLTGELFF. The chain carries TRBV27 and TRBJ2-2; unclear D gene. The germline V and J ends were trimmed by 6 bases and 4 bases, with 3 bases remaining between them. This CDR3 is built from 11 residues. Germline lookup yields CDR1 MNHEY and CDR2 SMNVEV (reference sequence).

The V call is TRBV5-6, the J call TRBJ2-7; a weak D match, TRBD1 (5 bases). The CDR3 spans 13 residues. Trimming cost V 2 bases and J 6 bases, with 12 bases left between them. CDR1 is SGHDT and CDR2 is YYEEEE in the germline V gene. The CDR3 DNA reads as TGTGCCAGCAGCTTAGTAGGGGTTATCGAGCAGTACTTC. The encoded protein is CASSLVGVIEQYF.

The chain combines TRBV28 with TRBJ2-7; no definite D call. This CDR3 has 16 amino acids. The V end was cut by 2 bases, the J end by 2 bases, with 16 bases between. CDR1 and CDR2 (germline): MDHEN, SYDVKM. The CDR3 spells CASSLAPDVGTYEQYF. In DNA, the CDR3 is TGTGCCAGCAGTTTAGCCCCGGACGTAGGTACCTACGAGCAGTACTTC.

The rearrangement links TRBV29-1 to TRBJ2-1; D is perhaps TRBD2 (5 bases). Trimming took 6 bases from V and 2 from J, leaving 17 bases between them. This CDR3 is built from 15 residues. Germline V gene sequence: CDR1 SQVTM, CDR2 ANQGSEA. The CDR3 here is CSVVLASQTYNEQFF. For the CDR3, the DNA is TGCAGCGTCGTATTAGCGAGCCAAACCTACAATGAGCAGTTCTTC.

V and J are TRBV11-3 and TRBJ1-4; D unresolved. Germline CDR1 is SGHNT and CDR2 is YENEEA. The CDR3 has 14 residues. Trimming took off 5 bases at V and 8 bases at J, with 15 bases between the two ends. CDR3 sequence: CASSRRAYKEKLFF. The DNA for the CDR3 is TGTGCCAGCAGCCGCCGGGCCTATAAGGAAAAACTGTTTTTT.

By sample share, this clone is medium-sized. V gene TRBV7-9 combines with J gene TRBJ2-1; D ambiguous. The V and J ends lost 6 bases and 0 bases respectively, with 12 bases between them. This CDR3 region has 15 residues. Germline V gene lookup returns CDR1 SEHNR and CDR2 FQNEAQ (reference sequence). The CDR3 sequence is CASRDQVSSYNEQFF. The CDR3, as DNA: TGTGCCAGCAGAGACCAGGTGAGCTCCTACAATGAGCAGTTCTTC.

This clone has only one observation. The chain has TRBV30 and TRBJ2-1; weak D call: TRBD1 (5 bases). Germline CDR1 and CDR2: GTSNPN and SVGIG (reference sequence). Trimming shortened V by 0 bases and J by 6 bases, and 15 bases separated the two germline ends. The CDR3 totals 15 residues. The CDR3 DNA reads TGTGCCTGGAGTGTCTTGCAGGGTAGGGGCAATGAGCAGTTCTTC. It translates to CAWSVLQGRGNEQFF. The whole variable domain, remainder taken from reference TRBV30 and TRBJ2-1, is SQTIHQWPATLVQPVGSPLSLECTVEGTSNPNLYWYRQAAGRGLQLLFYSVGIGQISSEVPQNLSASRPQDRQFILSSKKLLLSDSGFYLCAWSVLQGRGNEQFFGPGTRLTVL.

The chain is built from TRBV14 and TRBJ2-7, with 7 bases identical to TRBD1. V dropped 0 bases and J dropped 2; count of bases not matched to a gene: 4. The germline CDR1 and CDR2 sequences are SGHDN and FVKESK. There are 15 residues in the CDR3. In nucleotides, the CDR3 is TGTGCCAGCAGCCAAGATGGGACAGTAGCCTACGAGCAGTACTTC. Its translation is CASSQDGTVAYEQYF.

The chain couples TRBV11-2 to TRBJ2-7; D gene ambiguous. CDR1 is SGHAT, CDR2 FQNNGV, per germline. CDR3 length: 12 amino acids. V lost 1 base and J 1 base, leaving 2 bases between the germline ends. The CDR3 region has the DNA TGTGCCAGCAGCTTAGGATCCTACGAGCAGTACTTC. This codes for CASSLGSYEQYF.

This clone came up a few times. The rearrangement uses TRBV7-8 and TRBJ1-5, with 10 positions matching TRBD1. Unmatched junction bases numbered 12, after V lost 4 bases and J lost 6 bases. The CDR3 sequence is 17 residues long. Germline V gene data show CDR1 as SGHVS and CDR2 as FQNEAQ. CDR3 coding DNA: TGTGCCAGCAGCTATAGAGGGGCGGGACAGGGGTTTCAGCCCCAGCATTTT. The encoded protein is CASSYRGAGQGFQPQHF. Together with reference TRBV7-8 and TRBJ1-5, the CDR3 gives the full variable domain: GAGVSQSPRYKVAKRGQDVALRCDPISGHVSLFWYQQALGQGPEFLTYFQNEAQLDKSGLPSDRFFAERPEGSVSTLKIQRTQQEDSAVYLCASSYRGAGQGFQPQHFGDGTRLSIL.

This chain connects TRBV4-1 to TRBJ2-7, with 15 bases fitting TRBD2. Germline CDR1 MGHRA, CDR2 YSYEKL. J was trimmed by 5 bases and V by 4 bases; bases with no gene match: 3. This CDR3 comprises 15 residues. This chain's CDR3 is CASSPGTSGRNEQYF. Written as DNA, the CDR3 is TGCGCCAGCAGCCCAGGGACTAGCGGGAGGAACGAGCAGTACTTC.

The gene calls are TRBV5-3 and TRBJ2-7, with a possible D match to TRBD2 (5 bases). TRBV5-3 is an ORF; its function is uncertain. The CDR3 is made up of 16 amino acids. Trimming took 4 bases from V and 2 from J, leaving 19 bases between them. CDR3 protein: CARSPSVVASPYEQYF. Here the CDR3 DNA reads TGTGCCAGAAGCCCCTCGGTGGTAGCGAGTCCCTACGAGCAGTACTTC.

The chain uses TRBV21-1 and TRBJ2-5; TRBD2 was called by the table and not checked on the DNA. TRBV21-1 is shown as a pseudogene. This CDR3 spans 15 amino acids. CDR3 sequence: CASRIAGVTEETQYF. CDR3 DNA sequence: TGTGCCAGCAGAATAGCGGGTGTAACCGAAGAGACCCAGTACTTC.

The chain carries TRBV5-6 and TRBJ2-7; D remains ambiguous. Trimming removed 1 base at V and 0 bases at J, with 5 bases between. This CDR3 contains 13 residues. The germline gives CDR1 SGHDT, CDR2 YYEEEE. CDR3 nucleotides: TGTGCCAGCAGCTTGCTATCCTCCTACGAGCAGTACTTC. Translation: CASSLLSSYEQYF.

J is TRBJ1-6 and V is TRBV30, with D maybe TRBD1 (5 bases). Germline-derived CDR1 and CDR2 are GTSNPN and SVGIG (reference sequence). The V and J ends lost 1 base and 2 bases respectively, with 15 bases between them. This CDR3 spans 17 amino acids. CDR3 sequence reads: CAWSGRVRGPYNSPLHF. CDR3 coding DNA: TGTGCCTGGAGTGGGCGGGTTCGGGGCCCCTATAATTCACCCCTCCACTTT.

The chain recombines TRBV18 with TRBJ1-1; 7 nucleotides match TRBD1. V lost 4 bases and J lost 2; bases outside the gene matches: 13. The CDR3 totals 17 residues. CDR1 is KGHSH, CDR2 LQKENI, per germline. CDR3 nucleotides: TGTGCCAGCTCACTTTGGGGGGGGACAGAGCTTAACACTGAAGCTTTCTTT. Translated, it gives CASSLWGGTELNTEAFF.

This chain connects TRBV9 to TRBJ2-1; 11 bases map to TRBD2. CDR1 is SGDLS, CDR2 YYNGEE, per germline. With 3 bases clipped from V and 5 bases from J, the junction kept 7 bases outside the gene matches. This CDR3 contains 16 residues. CDR3 nucleotides: TGTGCCAGCAGCGCCTTAGCGGGAGGGACAAACAATGAGCAGTTCTTC. This sequence encodes CASSALAGGTNNEQFF.

The rearrangement links TRBV11-2 to TRBJ2-5, with TRBD2 matching 8 bases. Unmatched junction bases numbered 15, after V lost 5 bases and J lost 4 bases. This CDR3 comprises 17 residues. Germline CDR1 and CDR2: SGHAT and FQNNGV. Here the CDR3 DNA reads TGTGCCAGCAGCCCGAGCTCCCCCTGGGCGGGAGGAGAGACCCAGTACTTC. The encoded protein is CASSPSSPWAGGETQYF.

CDR3 DNA sequence: TGTGCCAGCAGCCCGGGACTAGCGGGAGGTGGGGATACGCAGTATTTT. This sequence encodes CASSPGLAGGGDTQYF. The chain joins TRBV7-6 to TRBJ2-3, with 15 bases identical to TRBD2. V gave up 5 bases and J gave up 6 bases; unmatched junction bases: 6. The germline CDR1 and CDR2 sequences are SGHVS and FNYEAQ. The CDR3 has 16 residues.

The chain couples TRBV5-1 to TRBJ2-5; D remains ambiguous. This CDR3 comprises 13 residues. Germline CDR1 is SGHRS and CDR2 is YFSETQ. Trimming removed 3 bases at V and 9 bases at J, with 15 bases between. The CDR3 DNA reads TGCGCCAGCAGCTCCGGCCACCCCCAGGCCCAGTACTTC. Translating gives CASSSGHPQAQYF.

The genes are TRBV9 and TRBJ2-1; D unresolved. Looked up from germline, CDR1 is SGDLS and CDR2 is YYNGEE. This CDR3 is built from 13 residues. Trimming removed 2 bases at V and 4 bases at J, with 7 bases between. The CDR3 nucleotides read TGTGCCAGCAGCGTGACCTTTTACAATGAGCAGTTCTTC. Translating it yields CASSVTFYNEQFF.

The chain has TRBV14 and TRBJ2-7; the match to TRBD2 covers 7 bases. Germline assignment: CDR1 SGHDN and CDR2 FVKESK. This CDR3 comprises 16 residues. Trimming took 0 bases from V and 0 from J; bases not matched to a gene: 5. This CDR3 reads CASSQEEIAGSYEQYF. CDR3 sequence (DNA): TGTGCCAGCAGCCAAGAGGAGATAGCGGGCTCCTACGAGCAGTACTTC.

V usage is TRBV19 and J usage is TRBJ2-1; weak D call: TRBD2 (5 bases). In germline, CDR1 is LNHDA, CDR2 SQIVND (reference sequence). The CDR3 runs 13 residues. V was shortened by 6 bases and J by 10 bases, with 16 bases between the two germline ends. The CDR3 is CASSLTRTGEQFF. CDR3 nucleotide sequence: TGTGCCAGTAGCTTGACCAGGACTGGGGAGCAGTTCTTC.

This rearrangement joins TRBV1 to TRBJ1-2; TRBD1 is taken as the D call from the table, unchecked against the DNA. TRBV1 is a pseudogene segment. CDR3 length: 17 residues. CDR3 sequence: CTSSLGRGYPIGYGYTF. The CDR3 nucleotides read TGCACCAGCAGCCTGGGCAGGGGATACCCCATAGGGTATGGCTACACCTTC.

The chain employs TRBV15 and TRBJ2-2; D is ambiguous. Germline V gives CDR1 LNHNV, CDR2 YYDKDF (reference sequence). Between the trimmed V and J ends, which lost 5 bases and 1 base, there was a span of 11 bases. The CDR3 covers 15 residues. The CDR3 DNA sequence: TGTGCCACCAGCGACCTGGAAGAGAACACCGGGGAGCTGTTTTTT. The encoded protein is CATSDLEENTGELFF.